The next 30 T cell receptor beta chains were all read from a single sample in a study of blood T cell repertoires in COVID-19. Assay: immunoSEQ multiplex PCR; the TCRdb copy retains only in-frame clones and omits some. This table holds under 85,000 clones, approximately 85% found once. The sample consisted of peripheral blood. Receptor source: a man older than 75 with acute or convalescent COVID-19.

The genes are TRBV6-1 and TRBJ1-1, with D perhaps TRBD1 (5 bases). The germline CDR1 and CDR2 sequences are MNHNS and SASEGT. The V gene lost 3 bases and the J gene lost 5 bases, with 7 bases spanning the gap. The CDR3 is made up of 12 amino acids. The CDR3 loop is CASSDRVTEAFF. CDR3 in DNA: TGTGCCAGCAGTGACAGGGTTACTGAAGCTTTCTTT.

The chain is built from TRBV30 and TRBJ1-1; D is uncertain. Germline CDR1 reads GTSNPN; CDR2 reads SVGIG (reference sequence). The V end lost 0 bases, the J end lost 3 bases, and 11 bases lay between the germline ends. This CDR3 contains 14 residues. For the CDR3, the DNA is TGTGCCTGGAGTGTAATTTCGCAGTACACTGAAGCTTTCTTT. Protein sequence: CAWSVISQYTEAFF.

The chain employs TRBV5-4 and TRBJ2-7; maybe TRBD2 (6 bases). This CDR3 spans 16 amino acids. The germline gives CDR1 SGHNT, CDR2 YYREEE (reference sequence). Trimming removed 0 bases from V and 7 bases from J, with 20 bases in between. CDR3 amino acids: CASSLGGANRGGEQYF. The CDR3 DNA reads as TGTGCCAGCAGCTTGGGTGGCGCGAACAGAGGAGGGGAGCAGTACTTC. The whole variable domain, remainder taken from reference TRBV5-4 and TRBJ2-7, is ETGVTQSPTHLIKTRGQQVTLRCSSQSGHNTVSWYQQALGQGPQFIFQYYREEENGRGNFPPRFSGLQFPNYSSELNVNALELDDSALYLCASSLGGANRGGEQYFGPGTRLTVT.

This clone turned up a few times. The genes are TRBV28 and TRBJ2-7, with 7 positions matching TRBD2. CDR3 length: 13 amino acids. CDR1 is MDHEN and CDR2 is SYDVKM in the germline V gene. V shed 11 bases and J 1 base; nucleotides not matched to a gene: 8. CDR3 sequence reads: CASQAGGSYEQYF. The DNA for the CDR3 is TGTGCCTCCCAGGCCGGGGGGTCCTACGAGCAGTACTTC.

This chain connects TRBV11-3 to TRBJ2-2; 14 bases are shared with TRBD2. This CDR3 spans 17 amino acids. Germline V CDR1 and CDR2: SGHNT, YENEEA. The junction had 8 bases not matched to a gene; V was cut back by 5 bases and J by 6 bases. CDR3 residues: CASSRLAGGPGAGELFF. CDR3 coding DNA: TGTGCCAGCAGCCGACTAGCGGGGGGGCCGGGCGCCGGGGAGCTGTTTTTT. Based on the CDR3 plus reference TRBV11-3 and TRBJ2-2, the full variable domain is EAGVVQSPRYKIIEKKQPVAFWCNPISGHNTLYWYLQNLGQGPELLIRYENEEAVDDSQLPKDRFSAERLKGVDSTLKIQPAELGDSAVYLCASSRLAGGPGAGELFFGEGSRLTVL.

The chain links TRBV6-5 to TRBJ1-1; 7 nucleotides match TRBD1. This CDR3 region has 12 residues. V lost 6 bases to trimming and J lost 7 bases; unmatched junction nucleotides: 5. Germline V lookup: CDR1 MNHEY, CDR2 SVGAGI. The CDR3, as DNA: TGTGCCAGCAGCCTACGGGACAGTGAAGCTTTCTTT. It encodes CASSLRDSEAFF.

V is TRBV6-5 and J is TRBJ1-2; possible D gene TRBD1, 5 bases. The germline CDR1 and CDR2 sequences are MNHEY and SVGAGI. The CDR3 loop spans 14 amino acids. Trimming shortened V by 6 bases and J by 0 bases, and 11 bases separated the two germline ends. The CDR3: CASRPGHANYGYTF. The DNA for the CDR3 is TGTGCCAGCAGGCCAGGACACGCTAACTATGGCTACACCTTC.

This clone has more than one count but fewer than ten. This sequence joins TRBV5-4 and TRBJ1-2; weak D call: TRBD1 (6 bases). CDR1 is SGHNT and CDR2 is YYREEE in the germline V gene (reference sequence). V was cut by 4 bases and J by 8 bases, with 18 bases left in between. The CDR3 is 14 residues long. The DNA for the CDR3 is TGTGCCAGCAGCACCACAGGGTATCCGGGGGGCTACACCTTC. Amino acid sequence: CASSTTGYPGGYTF.

J is TRBJ2-7 and V is TRBV7-2; 10 nucleotides match TRBD1. The CDR3 sequence is 15 residues long. Trimming at V came to 4 bases and at J to 3 bases, leaving 6 bases not matched to a gene. Looked up from germline, CDR1 is SGHTA and CDR2 is FQGNSA. CDR3 region: CASSYQTGGFYEQYF. The CDR3 region has the DNA TGTGCCAGCAGCTATCAGACAGGGGGCTTCTACGAGCAGTACTTC.

This clone was observed many times. The rearrangement uses TRBV5-1 and TRBJ2-7; the D is unclear. Germline V gene sequence: CDR1 SGHRS, CDR2 YFSETQ. V lost 2 bases to trimming and J lost 2 bases, with 5 bases between them. The CDR3 sequence is 12 residues long. CDR3 in amino acids: CASSFNAYEQYF. CDR3 DNA sequence: TGCGCCAGCAGCTTCAATGCCTACGAGCAGTACTTC.

The chain combines TRBV2 with TRBJ2-1; a possible D gene is TRBD1 (5 bases). With 10 bases removed from V and 9 bases from J, the gap between germline ends came to 22 bases. From germline, CDR1 is SNHLY and CDR2 FYNNEI. The CDR3 is made up of 14 amino acids. The CDR3 spells CATKKEGAQGEQFF. The CDR3, as DNA: TGTGCCACCAAGAAAGAAGGGGCTCAGGGTGAGCAGTTCTTC.

The chain has TRBV29-1 and TRBJ2-3; D gene ambiguous. The CDR3 is 11 amino acids. V was shortened by 7 bases and J by 6 bases, with 11 bases between the two germline ends. Germline V gives CDR1 SQVTM, CDR2 ANQGSEA. The CDR3 region has the DNA TGCAGCGCCGTTACATTGGATACGCAGTATTTT. Its protein is CSAVTLDTQYF.

DNA for the CDR3: TGCGCCAGCAGCTTGCCCCTAGCGGGAGAGGCAGATACGCAGTATTTT. Translated, it gives CASSLPLAGEADTQYF. The gene calls are TRBV5-1 and TRBJ2-3; 10 bases are shared with TRBD2. V lost 1 base and J lost 4; bases outside the gene matches: 6. This CDR3 is built from 16 residues. The V gene's germline CDR1 is SGHRS and CDR2 YFSETQ.

This sequence joins TRBV7-8 and TRBJ2-3; 7 positions match TRBD2. This CDR3 is built from 16 residues. The ends lost 1 base at V and 1 base at J; junction bases unmatched: 5. Germline lookup yields CDR1 SGHVS and CDR2 FQNEAQ. CDR3 loop: CASSLGRLAGTDTQYF. The CDR3 DNA reads as TGTGCCAGCAGCTTAGGACGTCTAGCGGGCACAGATACGCAGTATTTT.

The chain combines TRBV28 with TRBJ2-1, with a possible D match to TRBD1 (6 bases). This CDR3 has 16 residues. Deletions cut 5 bases from V and 3 bases from J, with 17 bases between. Germline V lookup: CDR1 MDHEN, CDR2 SYDVKM. The CDR3 bases are TGTGCCAGCAGTGGGAACAGGGCGCAGGTCTACAATGAGCAGTTCTTC. This codes for CASSGNRAQVYNEQFF.

The chain recombines TRBV28 with TRBJ2-1; D not resolved. CDR3 length: 15 amino acids. The ends were cut back, 2 bases at V and 4 bases at J, with 12 bases in the middle. CDR1 MDHEN and CDR2 SYDVKM come from the germline V gene. CDR3 protein: CASSLTLEAYNEQFF. CDR3 sequence (DNA): TGTGCCAGCAGTTTAACTCTTGAAGCTTACAATGAGCAGTTCTTC.

The CDR3 region is CASSQPTSNEQFF. Here the CDR3 DNA reads TGCGCCAGCAGCCAACCGACTAGCAATGAGCAGTTCTTC. V and J are TRBV4-3 and TRBJ2-1; possibly TRBD2 for D (6 bases). The germline gives CDR1 LGHNA, CDR2 YSLEER. The V gene lost 2 bases and the J gene lost 6 bases, with 8 bases spanning the gap. The CDR3 spans 13 residues.

The table lists this clone with a few counts. The chain employs TRBV7-2 and TRBJ2-7; TRBD2 aligns across 11 bases. After removal of 2 bases from V and 3 bases from J, the junction contained 6 bases not matched to a gene. The CDR3 is 16 amino acids. The germline gives CDR1 SGHTA, CDR2 FQGNSA. CDR3 sequence: CASSLYGTSGNYEQYF. CDR3 nucleotide sequence: TGTGCCAGCAGCTTATATGGGACTAGCGGTAACTACGAGCAGTACTTC. The full variable domain, its missing parts supplied by reference TRBV7-2 and TRBJ2-7, is GAGVSQSPSNKVTEKGKDVELRCDPISGHTALYWYRQSLGQGLEFLIYFQGNSAPDKSGLPSDRFSAERTGGSVSTLTIQRTQQEDSAVYLCASSLYGTSGNYEQYFGPGTRLTVT.

This sequence joins TRBV28 and TRBJ2-2; 9 nucleotides align to TRBD1. Trimming took 2 bases from V and 6 from J; bases not matched to a gene: 4. The CDR3 runs to 15 residues. Germline CDR1 reads MDHEN; CDR2 reads SYDVKM. CDR3 amino acids: CASSLGQGMAGELFF. In nucleotides, the CDR3 is TGTGCCAGCAGTTTAGGACAGGGGATGGCCGGGGAGCTGTTTTTT.

The chain joins TRBV18 to TRBJ2-4; TRBD2 matches at 7 bases. Germline CDR1 KGHSH, CDR2 LQKENI. Trimming removed 3 bases from V and 8 bases from J; junction bases left unmatched: 16. The CDR3 has 17 amino acids. CDR3 protein: CASSPRGTSVLGDIQYF. CDR3 DNA sequence: TGTGCCAGCTCACCGAGGGGTACTAGCGTTTTAGGGGACATTCAGTACTTC. Filled out from reference TRBV18 and TRBJ2-4, the complete variable domain reads NAGVMQNPRHLVRRRGQEARLRCSPMKGHSHVYWYRQLPEEGLKFMVYLQKENIIDESGMPKERFSAEFPKEGPSILRIQQVVRGDSAAYFCASSPRGTSVLGDIQYFGAGTRLSVL.

V usage is TRBV24-1 and J usage is TRBJ1-1; 8 nucleotides agree with TRBD1. Germline CDR1 KGHDR, CDR2 SFDVKD. Germline trimming cut 3 bases from V and 3 bases from J; bases unmatched to any gene: 8. CDR3 size: 16 residues. Here the CDR3 DNA reads TGTGCCACCAGTGATGTAGGACAGGGTGGGCACACTGAAGCTTTCTTT. Encoded protein: CATSDVGQGGHTEAFF.

V gene TRBV9 combines with J gene TRBJ1-1; D might be TRBD1 (5 bases). Germline assignment: CDR1 SGDLS and CDR2 YYNGEE. Trimming removed 0 bases at V and 0 bases at J, with 9 bases between. The CDR3 is 15 residues long. The CDR3 DNA sequence: TGTGCCAGCAGCGTAGCGTTAGGGGTGAACACTGAAGCTTTCTTT. It encodes CASSVALGVNTEAFF.

The chain joins TRBV28 to TRBJ1-5, with 8 bases that match TRBD1. The CDR3 has 14 amino acids. Trimming at V came to 3 bases and at J to 9 bases, leaving 7 bases not matched to a gene. Per germline, CDR1 MDHEN and CDR2 SYDVKM. The CDR3 DNA is TGTGCCAGCAGTTTCCGGACAGGGCGAGGGCCCCAGCATTTT. Protein: CASSFRTGRGPQHF.

The CDR3 loop is CASSSRTGNNSPLHF. The CDR3 DNA reads as TGTGCCAGCAGTTCAAGGACGGGGAATAATTCACCCCTCCACTTT. The chain couples TRBV2 to TRBJ1-6, with D unclear. The CDR3 has 15 residues. V dropped 5 bases and J dropped 5 bases, with 13 bases sitting between them. Per germline, CDR1 SNHLY and CDR2 FYNNEI.

The chain carries TRBV19 and TRBJ1-5; D might be TRBD1 (6 bases). The length of the CDR3 is 14 residues. Trimming removed 1 base from V and 6 bases from J, with 10 bases in between. Germline CDR1 is LNHDA and CDR2 is SQIVND (reference sequence). The CDR3 loop is CASSIGAGVQPQHF. For the CDR3, the DNA is TGTGCCAGTAGTATAGGGGCAGGGGTTCAGCCCCAGCATTTT.

The rearrangement links TRBV4-1 to TRBJ1-4; 9 bases fit TRBD1. After removal of 3 bases from V and 4 bases from J, the junction contained 6 bases not matched to a gene. This CDR3 is built from 16 residues. Germline-derived CDR1 and CDR2 are MGHRA and YSYEKL. The CDR3 sequence: CASSQRGQGLNEKLFF. The DNA for the CDR3 is TGCGCCAGCAGCCAGCGGGGACAGGGTCTTAATGAAAAACTGTTTTTT.

The V call is TRBV3-1 (or the pseudogene TRBV3-2), the J call TRBJ2-3, with D possibly TRBD2 on 7 matching bases. The CDR3 runs to 16 residues. Germline lookup yields CDR1 LGHDT and CDR2 YNNKEL (reference sequence). With 3 bases removed from V and 5 bases from J, the gap between germline ends came to 18 bases. CDR3: CASSQGRGGQRDTQYF. The CDR3, as DNA: TGTGCCAGCAGCCAGGGGAGGGGGGGCCAAAGAGATACGCAGTATTTT.

The CDR3: CASSSRAGGETQYF. CDR3 DNA sequence: TGTGCCAGCAGCTCCCGGGCAGGGGGGGAGACCCAGTACTTC. V and J are TRBV9 and TRBJ2-5; D is possibly TRBD1 (7 bases). Per the germline V gene, CDR1 is SGDLS and CDR2 is YYNGEE. The CDR3 has 14 amino acids. Deletions cut 4 bases from V and 5 bases from J, with 15 bases between. The whole variable domain, filled in from reference TRBV9 and TRBJ2-5, reads DSGVTQTPKHLITATGQRVTLRCSPRSGDLSVYWYQQSLDQGLQFLIQYYNGEERAKGNILERFSAQQFPDLHSELNLSSLELGDSALYFCASSSRAGGETQYFGPGTRLLVL.

This clone was detected only a few times. The rearrangement links TRBV11-2 to TRBJ1-2; 7 bases match TRBD1. Germline V gene lookup returns CDR1 SGHAT and CDR2 FQNNGV. J was trimmed by 0 bases and V by 7 bases; bases with no gene match: 2. The CDR3 contains 13 residues. For the CDR3, the DNA is TGTGCCAGCATAGGGGGCTCTAACTATGGCTACACCTTC. It encodes CASIGGSNYGYTF.

The rearrangement joins TRBV7-2 to TRBJ1-2; D ambiguous. V lost 1 base to trimming and J lost 5 bases, with 5 bases between them. This CDR3 has 12 residues. The germline V gene encodes CDR1 SGHTA and CDR2 FQGNSA. The CDR3 sequence is CASSLESYGYTF. CDR3 nucleotides: TGTGCCAGCAGCTTAGAATCTTATGGCTACACCTTC. Using reference TRBV7-2 and TRBJ1-2 for the parts outside the CDR3, the full variable domain is GAGVSQSPSNKVTEKGKDVELRCDPISGHTALYWYRQSLGQGLEFLIYFQGNSAPDKSGLPSDRFSAERTGGSVSTLTIQRTQQEDSAVYLCASSLESYGYTFGSGTRLTVV.